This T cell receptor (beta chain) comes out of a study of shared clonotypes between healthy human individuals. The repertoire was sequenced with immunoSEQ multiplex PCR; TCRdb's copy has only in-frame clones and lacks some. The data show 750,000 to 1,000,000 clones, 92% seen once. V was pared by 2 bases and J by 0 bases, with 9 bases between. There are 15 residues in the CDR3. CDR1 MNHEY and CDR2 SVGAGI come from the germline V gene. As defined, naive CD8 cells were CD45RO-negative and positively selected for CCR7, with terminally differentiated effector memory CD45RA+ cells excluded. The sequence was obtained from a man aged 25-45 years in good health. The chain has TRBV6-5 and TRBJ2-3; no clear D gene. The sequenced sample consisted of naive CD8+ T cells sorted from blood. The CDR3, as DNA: TGTGCCAGCAGTTACCAGGTAGTAAGCACAGATACGCAGTATTTT. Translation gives CASSYQVVSTDTQYF.